The clone carrying this TCR beta chain occurred a few times. What it binds is unknown. The sample is drawn from a study of T-cell reconstitution after alpha-beta-depleted transplantation in children. Whole-study findings and limits: Recipient T cells and thymic progenitors that survived were the source of the high TCRbeta diversity seen at day 60 in some patients. About two months after transplant, alpha-beta T cells reportedly came from several hundred expanded graft clones. From newly produced T cells came most of the T-cell counts and diversity one year after transplant.

Molecular barcoding with unique molecular identifiers was used for the TCRbeta library. One entry per CDR3 protein results from TCRdb running MiXCR on the PCR reads. Among 300,000 or so distinct CDR3 sequences listed, 23% were seen once. The sample consisted of PBMCs, mostly from graft donor cells, taken 180 days after TCRalphabeta/CD19-depleted stem cell transplant. This TCR was sampled from a male patient younger than 18 who had a stem cell transplant for acute lymphoblastic leukemia, so the T cells may come from the graft donor.

In nucleotides, the CDR3 is TGTGCCAGCAGCTTAGAAGGGACATCTACCAGCTCCTACAATGAGCAGTTCTTC. Translated: CASSLEGTSTSSYNEQFF. This rearrangement joins TRBV11-2 to TRBJ2-1, with D perhaps matching TRBD1 (6 bases). Germline lookup yields CDR1 SGHAT and CDR2 FQNNGV. The CDR3 extends over 18 amino acids. The V end lost 0 bases, the J end lost 0 bases, and 15 bases lay between the germline ends.